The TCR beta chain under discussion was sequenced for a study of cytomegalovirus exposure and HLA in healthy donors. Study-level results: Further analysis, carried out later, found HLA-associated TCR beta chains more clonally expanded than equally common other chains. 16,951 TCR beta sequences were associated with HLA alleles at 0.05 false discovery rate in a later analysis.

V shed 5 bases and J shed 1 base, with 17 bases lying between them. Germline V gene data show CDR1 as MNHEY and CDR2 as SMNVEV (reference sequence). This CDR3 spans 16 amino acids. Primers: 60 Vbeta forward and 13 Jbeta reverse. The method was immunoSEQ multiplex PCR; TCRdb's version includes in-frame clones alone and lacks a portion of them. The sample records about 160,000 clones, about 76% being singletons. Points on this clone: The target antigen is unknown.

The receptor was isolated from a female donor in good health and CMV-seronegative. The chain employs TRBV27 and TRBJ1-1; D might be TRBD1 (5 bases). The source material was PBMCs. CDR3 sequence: CASSDLVGARNTEAFF. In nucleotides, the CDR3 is TGTGCCAGCAGTGATTTGGTAGGGGCTAGGAACACTGAAGCTTTCTTT.